These T cell receptor beta chains were read from a single sample in a study of OX40 agonist ivuxolimab in advanced cancers. TCRdb's table, derived via immunoSEQ multiplex PCR, lists solely in-frame clones and lacks some. Of around 150,000 clones in the sample, approximately 94% were seen once. This specimen was CD4+ or CD8+ T cells sorted from blood, taken in a trial of the OX40 agonist ivuxolimab. Receptor source: an adult with an advanced solid tumor such as melanoma, head and neck, liver or kidney cancer. CDR3s include the opening cysteine and the closing phenylalanine or tryptophan. Each record gives: J gene, V gene, D gene, clone size, CDR3 DNA, CDR3 protein. A D gene is named only where the DNA matches it firmly. Size values are once, few and many counts, or a class for expanded clones, and some rows have none.

j_gene: TRBJ2-2
v_gene: TRBV5-1
d_gene: -
abundance: -
CDR3nt: TGCGCCAGCAGCTTGGATCCAGGGGCCGGGGAGCTGTTTTTT
CDR3aa: CASSLDPGAGELFF

j_gene: TRBJ1-6
v_gene: TRBV21-1
d_gene: -
abundance: -
CDR3nt: TGTGCCAGCAGCCAACCGACAGGGGGCCCGAGCTCCTATAATTCACCCCTCCACTTT
CDR3aa: CASSQPTGGPSSYNSPLHF

j_gene: TRBJ1-2
v_gene: TRBV28
d_gene: -
abundance: -
CDR3nt: TGTGCCAGCAGTTTGTGGGGGAACTATGGCTACACCTTC
CDR3aa: CASSLWGNYGYTF

j_gene: TRBJ1-3
v_gene: TRBV7-9
d_gene: -
abundance: -
CDR3nt: TGTGCCAGCATCGGGATATCTGGAAACACCATATATTTT
CDR3aa: CASIGISGNTIYF

j_gene: TRBJ2-5
v_gene: TRBV5-4
d_gene: -
abundance: -
CDR3nt: TGTGCCAGCAGCTTAGACCTCCAGGGAGGAGAGACCCAGTACTTC
CDR3aa: CASSLDLQGGETQYF

j_gene: TRBJ1-2
v_gene: TRBV2
d_gene: -
abundance: -
CDR3nt: TGTGCCAGCAGTGACGGGCGGTCTAACTATGGCTACACCTTC
CDR3aa: CASSDGRSNYGYTF

j_gene: TRBJ2-3
v_gene: TRBV7-3
d_gene: -
abundance: -
CDR3nt: TGTGCCAGCAGCCCAAGGCGGGTTGGTACAGATACGCAGTATTTT
CDR3aa: CASSPRRVGTDTQYF

j_gene: TRBJ2-1
v_gene: TRBV18
d_gene: -
abundance: -
CDR3nt: TGTGCCAGCTCACCAATGCAGGGGTCAAGCTCCTACAATGAGCAGTTCTTC
CDR3aa: CASSPMQGSSSYNEQFF

j_gene: TRBJ2-3
v_gene: TRBV7-9
d_gene: TRBD2
abundance: once
CDR3nt: TGTGCCAGCAGCTTAGTTCTAGCGGGGAGCACAGATACGCAGTATTTT
CDR3aa: CASSLVLAGSTDTQYF

j_gene: TRBJ2-5
v_gene: TRBV5-6
d_gene: -
abundance: -
CDR3nt: TGTGCCAGCAGCTCCACGAGGGCGGGGAGGGAGACCCAGTACTTC
CDR3aa: CASSSTRAGRETQYF

j_gene: TRBJ1-4
v_gene: TRBV6-1
d_gene: -
abundance: -
CDR3nt: TGTGCCAGTCTCCAGTATGGTCCCAATGAAAAACTGTTTTTT
CDR3aa: CASLQYGPNEKLFF

j_gene: TRBJ2-2
v_gene: TRBV9
d_gene: -
abundance: -
CDR3nt: TGTGCCAGCAGCGACGGTTGGGGGGAGCTGTTTTTT
CDR3aa: CASSDGWGELFF

j_gene: TRBJ1-3
v_gene: TRBV5-6
d_gene: TRBD1
abundance: -
CDR3nt: TGTGCCAGCAGCCCATCCCCAACAGGGGTCTCTGGAAACACCATATATTTT
CDR3aa: CASSPSPTGVSGNTIYF

j_gene: TRBJ2-3
v_gene: TRBV7-6
d_gene: TRBD2
abundance: -
CDR3nt: TGTGCCAGCAGCTTAGGGACGTGGCGGGAGCGGGGAACAGATACGCAGTATTTT
CDR3aa: CASSLGTWRERGTDTQYF

j_gene: TRBJ2-1
v_gene: TRBV5-4
d_gene: -
abundance: -
CDR3nt: TGTGCCAGCAGCTTGGGCCTTACTAGCTTCGAGAACAATGAGCAGTTCTTC
CDR3aa: CASSLGLTSFENNEQFF

j_gene: TRBJ2-3
v_gene: TRBV7-2
d_gene: -
abundance: -
CDR3nt: TGTGCCAGCAGCTGGGTTGTCACAGATACGCAGTATTTT
CDR3aa: CASSWVVTDTQYF

j_gene: TRBJ1-5
v_gene: TRBV9
d_gene: TRBD1
abundance: few
CDR3nt: TGTGCCAGCAGCCCTCGGGACAGTAATCAGCCCCAGCATTTT
CDR3aa: CASSPRDSNQPQHF

j_gene: TRBJ1-5
v_gene: TRBV5-1
d_gene: TRBD1
abundance: -
CDR3nt: TGCGCCAGCAGCCAGGGGGCCGGTAGTCAGCCCCAGCATTTT
CDR3aa: CASSQGAGSQPQHF

j_gene: TRBJ2-3
v_gene: TRBV9
d_gene: -
abundance: -
CDR3nt: TGTGCCAGCAGCGCCCACACAGATACGCAGTATTTT
CDR3aa: CASSAHTDTQYF

j_gene: TRBJ1-5
v_gene: TRBV10-3
d_gene: -
abundance: -
CDR3nt: TGTGCCATCAGTAGGGGGGGGCAGGAGAATCAGCCCCAGCATTTT
CDR3aa: CAISRGGQENQPQHF

j_gene: TRBJ1-3
v_gene: TRBV19
d_gene: -
abundance: -
CDR3nt: TGTGCCAGTAGTACCCCGTGGGGGTTCGGAAACACCATATATTTT
CDR3aa: CASSTPWGFGNTIYF

j_gene: TRBJ2-3
v_gene: TRBV28
d_gene: -
abundance: -
CDR3nt: TGTGCCAGCAGTCCCTTCACAGATACGCAGTATTTT
CDR3aa: CASSPFTDTQYF

j_gene: TRBJ2-7
v_gene: TRBV7-8
d_gene: -
abundance: -
CDR3nt: TGTGCCAGCAGCTCGGACTACGAGCAGTACTTC
CDR3aa: CASSSDYEQYF

j_gene: TRBJ2-3
v_gene: TRBV18
d_gene: -
abundance: -
CDR3nt: TGTGCCAGCTCACCACCACAGGGACGGGCAGATACGCAGTATTTT
CDR3aa: CASSPPQGRADTQYF

j_gene: TRBJ2-7
v_gene: TRBV19
d_gene: -
abundance: -
CDR3nt: TGTGCCAGTAGTATCCTAGGGATCATGGCCGAGCAGTACTTC
CDR3aa: CASSILGIMAEQYF

j_gene: TRBJ1-2
v_gene: TRBV28
d_gene: -
abundance: -
CDR3nt: TGTGCCAGCAGTACCGACCGGTATGGCTACACCTTC
CDR3aa: CASSTDRYGYTF

j_gene: TRBJ2-2
v_gene: TRBV18
d_gene: -
abundance: -
CDR3nt: TGTGCCAGCTCACCACAATCTCCTCAGGGCGGGGAGCTGTTTTTT
CDR3aa: CASSPQSPQGGELFF

j_gene: TRBJ2-1
v_gene: TRBV5-1
d_gene: -
abundance: -
CDR3nt: TGCGCCAGCAGCTTGGTGCCAGGGGGGCCCAATGAGCAGTTCTTC
CDR3aa: CASSLVPGGPNEQFF

j_gene: TRBJ2-2
v_gene: TRBV7-2
d_gene: -
abundance: -
CDR3nt: TGTGCCAGCCTGGCGACACTCACCGGGGAGCTGTTTTTT
CDR3aa: CASLATLTGELFF

j_gene: TRBJ1-3
v_gene: TRBV7-2
d_gene: -
abundance: -
CDR3nt: TGTGCCAGCAGCTTAGGTTCCCCAAACACCATATATTTT
CDR3aa: CASSLGSPNTIYF

j_gene: TRBJ2-7
v_gene: TRBV5-6
d_gene: -
abundance: once
CDR3nt: TGTGCCAGCAGCTCCCCTCTCGAGCAGTACTTC
CDR3aa: CASSSPLEQYF

j_gene: TRBJ2-3
v_gene: TRBV5-4
d_gene: -
abundance: once
CDR3nt: TGTGCCAGCAGTCGGGCCCTTAGGGATACGCAGTATTTT
CDR3aa: CASSRALRDTQYF

j_gene: TRBJ1-1
v_gene: TRBV19
d_gene: -
abundance: -
CDR3nt: TGTGCCAGTAGTGAGAGGACAGTGGGCACTGAAGCTTTCTTT
CDR3aa: CASSERTVGTEAFF

j_gene: TRBJ1-5
v_gene: TRBV6-5
d_gene: -
abundance: -
CDR3nt: TGTGCCAGCCTCAGTCATGGTCGGGATCAGCCCCAGCATTTT
CDR3aa: CASLSHGRDQPQHF

j_gene: TRBJ1-1
v_gene: TRBV7-9
d_gene: TRBD1
abundance: -
CDR3nt: TGTGCCAGCAGCCCTTGGACAGGGGGCTCCATGAACACTGAAGCTTTCTTT
CDR3aa: CASSPWTGGSMNTEAFF

j_gene: TRBJ2-5
v_gene: TRBV5-8
d_gene: -
abundance: -
CDR3nt: TGTGCCAGCAGCCTTACAGGGAAGACCCAGTACTTC
CDR3aa: CASSLTGKTQYF

j_gene: TRBJ1-1
v_gene: TRBV5-1
d_gene: TRBD1
abundance: -
CDR3nt: TGCGCCAGCAGCATCGACAGGGAGGAAAGCGGTTTCTTT
CDR3aa: CASSIDREESGFF

j_gene: TRBJ2-1
v_gene: TRBV5-4
d_gene: TRBD2
abundance: -
CDR3nt: TGTGCCAGCAGCGAAACTAGCGGGACCTACAATGAGCAGTTCTTC
CDR3aa: CASSETSGTYNEQFF

j_gene: TRBJ1-2
v_gene: TRBV19
d_gene: -
abundance: -
CDR3nt: TGTGCCAGTAGCCCACCAGGGGATTGGAGTGGCTACACCTTC
CDR3aa: CASSPPGDWSGYTF

j_gene: TRBJ1-4
v_gene: TRBV6-5
d_gene: -
abundance: -
CDR3nt: TGTGCCAGCAGTTATTGGCAGGAGCGGGAAAAACTGTTTTTT
CDR3aa: CASSYWQEREKLFF

j_gene: TRBJ1-2
v_gene: TRBV7-6
d_gene: -
abundance: once
CDR3nt: TGTGCCAGCAGCCCCCCATACACCTTC
CDR3aa: CASSPPYTF

j_gene: TRBJ2-5
v_gene: TRBV18
d_gene: -
abundance: -
CDR3nt: TGTGCCAGCTCCCTATGGGGGGCTGAGGAGACCCAGTACTTC
CDR3aa: CASSLWGAEETQYF

j_gene: TRBJ2-7
v_gene: TRBV6-6
d_gene: -
abundance: -
CDR3nt: TGTGCCAGCAGTTACGGGGGATCCCCCCCGTACTTC
CDR3aa: CASSYGGSPPYF

j_gene: TRBJ1-3
v_gene: TRBV28
d_gene: -
abundance: -
CDR3nt: TGTGCCAGCAGTTTAGCGGCAGCTGGAAACACCATATATTTT
CDR3aa: CASSLAAAGNTIYF

j_gene: TRBJ1-6
v_gene: TRBV28
d_gene: -
abundance: -
CDR3nt: TGTGCCAGCAGGGGGGGTTCACCCCTCCACTTT
CDR3aa: CASRGGSPLHF

j_gene: TRBJ1-4
v_gene: TRBV19
d_gene: TRBD1
abundance: -
CDR3nt: TGTGCCAGTAGTATGGGTGCAGGGGGGAGTGAAAAACTGTTTTTT
CDR3aa: CASSMGAGGSEKLFF

j_gene: TRBJ1-5
v_gene: TRBV6-5
d_gene: -
abundance: -
CDR3nt: TGTGCCAGCAGCGTCGGGGGGGCCACCAATCAGCCCCAGCATTTT
CDR3aa: CASSVGGATNQPQHF

j_gene: TRBJ2-7
v_gene: TRBV11-2
d_gene: TRBD2
abundance: -
CDR3nt: TGTGCCAGCAGCCCCAGGAGAGCGGGAGTCTCCTACGAGCAGTACTTC
CDR3aa: CASSPRRAGVSYEQYF

j_gene: TRBJ2-5
v_gene: TRBV5-1
d_gene: -
abundance: -
CDR3nt: TGCGCCAGCAGCTGGAGGGCCCTGGGGTCTCAAGAGACCCAGTACTTC
CDR3aa: CASSWRALGSQETQYF

j_gene: TRBJ2-1
v_gene: TRBV5-1
d_gene: -
abundance: -
CDR3nt: TGCGCCAGCAGCTTGGACGGTCCGGGGTACAATGAGCAGTTCTTC
CDR3aa: CASSLDGPGYNEQFF

j_gene: TRBJ2-7
v_gene: TRBV11-3
d_gene: -
abundance: -
CDR3nt: TGTGCCAGCAGCTTAGGGGGGACTCCCTTCGAGCAGTACTTC
CDR3aa: CASSLGGTPFEQYF

j_gene: TRBJ1-2
v_gene: TRBV9
d_gene: -
abundance: -
CDR3nt: TGTGCCAGCAGCGACAGGGCAGGTAGACTCGTGGGCTACACCTTC
CDR3aa: CASSDRAGRLVGYTF

j_gene: TRBJ1-2
v_gene: TRBV5-4
d_gene: -
abundance: -
CDR3nt: TGTGCCAGCAGCCCCGGCGGGAAATATGGCTACACCTTC
CDR3aa: CASSPGGKYGYTF

j_gene: TRBJ2-6
v_gene: TRBV6-6
d_gene: -
abundance: -
CDR3nt: TGTGCCAGCAGTGCCTCCCTTGGGGCCAACGTCCTGACTTTC
CDR3aa: CASSASLGANVLTF

j_gene: TRBJ2-3
v_gene: TRBV29-1
d_gene: -
abundance: -
CDR3nt: TGCAGCGTTGGCGGGGATGGCACAGATACGCAGTATTTT
CDR3aa: CSVGGDGTDTQYF

j_gene: TRBJ2-3
v_gene: TRBV9
d_gene: -
abundance: -
CDR3nt: TGTGCCAGCAGCGTAGGGCAGGGACGTACTGCAGATACGCAGTATTTT
CDR3aa: CASSVGQGRTADTQYF